This T cell receptor beta chain stems from a study of CXCR3-negative and CXCR3-positive naive CD8 T cells. As for the study in general: Each library held about 1.5 +/- 0.3 million TRB reads, 120 million to 150 million in total. General observations from the study: Diversity was high in both naive subsets and much lower in memory cells.

A remark on this clonotype: Its antigen remains unidentified.

CD45RO-CCR7+CD27+CD95- marked naive CD8+ T cells. The TRB cDNA libraries were prepared by 5' RACE with UMI labels. With the 5' RACE reads reprocessed, TCRdb shows one record per CDR3 protein and no DNA. The sample totals some 6,000 distinct CDR3 sequences. The germline V gene encodes CDR1 DFQATT and CDR2 SNEGSKA (reference sequence). The CDR3 is 16 residues long. The TCR originated in a human donor in good health. Some clones in this sample may be carry-over from other donors' samples. Sequencing used naive CXCR3- CD8+ T cells from blood. The subset denotes: CD45RO-CCR7+CD27+CD95- naive CD8+ T cells lacking CXCR3 (TNR3-). The rearrangement links TRBV20-1 to TRBJ2-7; there is no DNA to check the TCRdb D call of TRBD1. CDR3 sequence reads: CSASPPLSSAAYEQYF.